This TCR beta chain was documented in a study of response to subunit inactivated influenza vaccine. Broader study findings: Authors suggested that a seasonal influenza vaccination recruits few new T cells each time.

TCRdb fed the RT-PCR reads into MiXCR, producing one record per CDR3 protein. This sample has 500,000 to 550,000 distinct CDR3 sequences, with 7.2% found just once. The J segment lost 1 base and the V segment lost 4 bases, leaving 6 bases of the junction unmatched. The CDR3 is 15 residues long. CDR1 and CDR2 from the germline V gene are MNHEY and SVGAGI. This clonotype was counted ten times or more. Its antigen is as yet unknown. Sequencing was performed on PBMCs from blood, taken about 24 months after vaccination. The J gene is TRBJ2-7, the V gene TRBV6-5, with 8 bases aligning to TRBD2. This TCR came from a man aged 45-69 years who received an inactivated influenza vaccine. CDR3 coding DNA: TGTGCCAGCAGTTCCAGTGCTAGCGGGTCCTACGAGCAGTACTTC. Its protein product is CASSSSASGSYEQYF.